The 10 T cell receptor beta chains given below trace back to one sample, sequenced in a study of neoadjuvant anti-PD-1 for oral cavity cancer. Generated by immunoSEQ multiplex PCR, the TCRdb table keeps only in-frame clones and is missing some. Of 70,000 to 95,000 clones detected, less than 85% appear once; the ten largest clones hold 2.5% to 3.5%. Sequenced here: PBMCs, sampled before nivolumab (anti-PD-1) treatment. Source of these receptors: a person between 40 and 80 years old with oral cavity squamous cell carcinoma.

A remark on this clone: Other DNA sequences of this sample code for an identical CDR3. The chain employs TRBV2 and TRBJ2-7; D is unclear. Trimming took 4 bases from V and 1 from J, leaving 5 bases between them. The V gene's germline CDR1 is SNHLY and CDR2 FYNNEI. This CDR3 has 12 amino acids. The CDR3, as DNA: TGTGCCAGCAGTGGACTGTCCTACGAGCAGTACTTC. Encoded protein: CASSGLSYEQYF.

The J gene is TRBJ2-7, the V gene TRBV5-4; the D is unclear. V was shortened by 0 bases and J by 1 base, with 8 bases between the two germline ends. CDR1 is SGHNT and CDR2 is YYREEE in the germline V gene (reference sequence). The CDR3 consists of 14 residues. CDR3 sequence reads: CASSLEAGSYEQYF. The CDR3 DNA reads TGTGCCAGCAGCTTGGAGGCCGGATCCTACGAGCAGTACTTC.

The rearrangement links TRBV9 to TRBJ2-5; TRBD1 agrees at 7 bases. The CDR3 runs 16 residues. Germline V gene lookup returns CDR1 SGDLS and CDR2 YYNGEE. Germline trimming cut 3 bases from V and 5 bases from J; bases unmatched to any gene: 13. DNA for the CDR3: TGTGCCAGCAGCGGTACACTTGGGACAGTGCAGGAGACCCAGTACTTC. As protein: CASSGTLGTVQETQYF.

The J gene is TRBJ1-5, the V gene TRBV6-5; 7 positions match TRBD1. Germline values: CDR1 MNHEY, CDR2 SVGAGI. V lost 11 bases and J lost 6; bases outside the gene matches: 7. The CDR3 covers 12 residues. In nucleotides, the CDR3 is TGTGCCGTACAGGGGAGGGGTCAGCCCCAGCATTTT. It is translated as CAVQGRGQPQHF.

The chain combines TRBV11-2 with TRBJ2-7; no clear D gene. Germline CDR1 SGHAT, CDR2 FQNNGV. The CDR3 extends over 15 amino acids. With 0 bases removed from V and 3 bases from J, the gap between germline ends came to 12 bases. The CDR3 coding sequence is TGTGCCAGCAGCTTAGATCAAGTTATAGTCTACGAGCAGTACTTC. This gives the protein CASSLDQVIVYEQYF.

Only a few counts were recorded for this clone. This sequence joins TRBV2 and TRBJ1-5, with 7 bases that match TRBD1. The V segment lost 5 bases and the J segment 0 bases; nucleotides outside the gene matches: 4. The CDR3 spans 15 residues. Per germline, CDR1 SNHLY and CDR2 FYNNEI. The CDR3 here is CASSQTGNSNQPQHF. In nucleotides, the CDR3 is TGTGCCAGCAGTCAGACAGGGAATAGCAATCAGCCCCAGCATTTT. Drawing the rest from reference TRBV2 and TRBJ1-5, the complete variable domain is EPEVTQTPSHQVTQMGQEVILRCVPISNHLYFYWYRQILGQKVEFLVSFYNNEISEKSEIFDDQFSVERPDGSNFTLKIRSTKLEDSAMYFCASSQTGNSNQPQHFGDGTRLSIL.

V and J are TRBV5-1 and TRBJ2-6; D gene uncertain. Germline loops: CDR1 SGHRS, CDR2 YFSETQ. V was clipped by 0 bases and J by 0 bases, with 13 bases between them. This CDR3 has 18 amino acids. This chain's CDR3 is CASSLATRHSSGANVLTF. In DNA, the CDR3 is TGCGCCAGCAGCTTGGCGACGCGACATTCCTCTGGGGCCAACGTCCTGACTTTC. Full variable domain (rest looked up from reference TRBV5-1 and TRBJ2-6): KAGVTQTPRYLIKTRGQQVTLSCSPISGHRSVSWYQQTPGQGLQFLFEYFSETQRNKGNFPGRFSGRQFSNSRSEMNVSTLELGDSALYLCASSLATRHSSGANVLTFGAGSRLTVL.

This clone has only one observation. The V call is TRBV7-8, the J call TRBJ2-3; weak D call: TRBD1 (6 bases). This CDR3 has 13 amino acids. CDR1 is SGHVS and CDR2 is FQNEAQ in the germline V gene. Trimming cost V 4 bases and J 6 bases, with 11 bases left between them. The DNA of the CDR3 is TGTGCCAGCAGCTCCGGGACATGGGATACGCAGTATTTT. Protein sequence: CASSSGTWDTQYF. The entire variable domain, with the rest obtained from reference TRBV7-8 and TRBJ2-3, is as follows: GAGVSQSPRYKVAKRGQDVALRCDPISGHVSLFWYQQALGQGPEFLTYFQNEAQLDKSGLPSDRFFAERPEGSVSTLKIQRTQQEDSAVYLCASSSGTWDTQYFGPGTRLTVL.

The genes are TRBV6-1 and TRBJ1-5, with unresolved D. Germline V gene data show CDR1 as MNHNS and CDR2 as SASEGT. The CDR3 contains 13 residues. V lost 7 bases and J 10 bases, leaving 17 bases between the germline ends. CDR3 region: CASTGPQEGPQHF. The CDR3 DNA sequence: TGTGCCAGCACTGGACCCCAAGAGGGCCCCCAGCATTTT.

This chain links TRBV5-1 with TRBJ2-3; 12 positions match TRBD2. Trimming removed 4 bases from V and 1 base from J; junction bases left unmatched: 4. Germline V CDR1 and CDR2: SGHRS, YFSETQ. The CDR3 length is 16 residues. The DNA for the CDR3 is TGCGCCAGCAGCAAACCTAGCGGGAGGGGCACAGATACGCAGTATTTT. Translating it yields CASSKPSGRGTDTQYF.